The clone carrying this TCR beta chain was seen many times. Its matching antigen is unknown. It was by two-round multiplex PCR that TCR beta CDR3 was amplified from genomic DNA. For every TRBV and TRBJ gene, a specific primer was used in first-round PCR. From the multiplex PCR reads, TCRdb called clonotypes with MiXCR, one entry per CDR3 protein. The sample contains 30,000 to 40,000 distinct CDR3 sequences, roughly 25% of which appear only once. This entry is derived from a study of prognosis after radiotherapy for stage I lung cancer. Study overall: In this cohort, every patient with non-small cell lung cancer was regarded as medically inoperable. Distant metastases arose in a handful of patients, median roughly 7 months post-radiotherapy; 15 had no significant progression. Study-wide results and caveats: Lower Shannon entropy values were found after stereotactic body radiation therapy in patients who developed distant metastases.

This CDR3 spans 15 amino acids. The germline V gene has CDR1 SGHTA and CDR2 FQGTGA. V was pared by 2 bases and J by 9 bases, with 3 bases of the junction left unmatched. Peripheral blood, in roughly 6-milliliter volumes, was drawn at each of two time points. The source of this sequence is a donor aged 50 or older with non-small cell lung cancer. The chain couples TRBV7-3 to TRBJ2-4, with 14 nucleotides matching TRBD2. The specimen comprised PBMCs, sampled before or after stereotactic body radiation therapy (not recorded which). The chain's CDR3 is CASSLGGTSGSIQYF. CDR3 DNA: TGTGCCAGCAGCTTAGGTGGGACTAGCGGGAGCATTCAGTACTTC.